The clone carrying this TCR beta chain has just a few counts. The sample originates from a study of regulatory T cells in long-lasting Graves disease. Library construction for TCR beta used iRepertoire HTBI primers and Arm-PCR of CDR3 regions. TCRdb reprocessed the multiplex PCR reads via MiXCR and lists one record per CDR3 protein. The data contain 400,000 to 500,000 distinct CDR3 sequences, 21% of them singletons. Germline values: CDR1 DFQATT, CDR2 SNEGSKA (reference sequence). V lost 1 base and J lost 3, with 7 bases in between. The CDR3 consists of 13 residues. Stated time point: persistent/refractory GD, antithyroid drugs over 5 years with positive TRAb. The TCR library was prepared using RNA isolated from PBMCs. Each of the patients was recruited from an endocrinology department situated in Xi'an, China.

The chain carries TRBV20-1 and TRBJ1-5; D possibly corresponds to TRBD1 (6 bases). The starting material was peripheral blood mononuclear cells (PBMCs), obtained when the disease was refractory, from a patient treated with antithyroid drugs. The TCR comes from a female donor with Graves disease. CDR3 coding DNA: TGCAGTGCTAGAGGGACAGACAATCAGCCCCAGCATTTT. Residues: CSARGTDNQPQHF.